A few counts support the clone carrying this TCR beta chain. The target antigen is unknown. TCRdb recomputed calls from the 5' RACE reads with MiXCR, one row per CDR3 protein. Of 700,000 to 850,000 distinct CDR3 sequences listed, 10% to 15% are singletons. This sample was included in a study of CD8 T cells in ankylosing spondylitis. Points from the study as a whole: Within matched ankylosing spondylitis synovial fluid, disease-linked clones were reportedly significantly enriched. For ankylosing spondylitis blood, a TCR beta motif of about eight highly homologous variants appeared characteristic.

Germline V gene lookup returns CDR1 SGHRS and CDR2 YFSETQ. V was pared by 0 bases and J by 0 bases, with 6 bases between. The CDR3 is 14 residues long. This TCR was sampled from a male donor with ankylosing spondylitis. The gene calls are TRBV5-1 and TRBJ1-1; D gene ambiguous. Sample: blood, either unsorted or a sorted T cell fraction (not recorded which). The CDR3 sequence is CASSLAKMNTEAFF. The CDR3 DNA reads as TGCGCCAGCAGCTTGGCCAAGATGAACACTGAAGCTTTCTTT.